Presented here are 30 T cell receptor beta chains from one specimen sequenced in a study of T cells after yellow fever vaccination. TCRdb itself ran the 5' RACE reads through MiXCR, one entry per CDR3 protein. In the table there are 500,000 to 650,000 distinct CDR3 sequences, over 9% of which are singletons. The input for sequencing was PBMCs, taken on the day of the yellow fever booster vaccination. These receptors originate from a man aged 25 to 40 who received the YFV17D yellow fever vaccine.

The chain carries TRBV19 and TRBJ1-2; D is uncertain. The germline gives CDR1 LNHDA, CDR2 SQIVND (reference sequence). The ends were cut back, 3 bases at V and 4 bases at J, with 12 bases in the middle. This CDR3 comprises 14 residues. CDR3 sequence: CASSIQATTYGYTF. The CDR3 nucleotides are TGTGCCAGTAGTATTCAGGCGACAACCTATGGCTACACCTTC.

CDR3 DNA sequence: TGTGCCAGCAGTTACGATGCTAGCGGGAGATACGAGCAGTACTTC. Translating gives CASSYDASGRYEQYF. The chain employs TRBV6-5 and TRBJ2-7, with 10 bases aligning to TRBD2. With 2 bases clipped from V and 4 bases from J, the junction kept 5 bases outside the gene matches. This CDR3 spans 15 amino acids. Germline CDR1 MNHEY, CDR2 SVGAGI.

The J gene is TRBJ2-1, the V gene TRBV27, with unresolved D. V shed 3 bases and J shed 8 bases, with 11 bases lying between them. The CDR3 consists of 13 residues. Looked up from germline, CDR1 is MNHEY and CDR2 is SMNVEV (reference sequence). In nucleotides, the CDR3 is TGTGCCAGCAGTTTGAGACGGTTTGATGAGCAGTTCTTC. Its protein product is CASSLRRFDEQFF.

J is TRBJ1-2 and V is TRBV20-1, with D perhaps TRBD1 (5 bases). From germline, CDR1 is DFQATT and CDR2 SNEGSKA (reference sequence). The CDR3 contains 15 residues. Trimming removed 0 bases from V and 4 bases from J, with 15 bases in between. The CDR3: CSARDSRWGVYGYTF. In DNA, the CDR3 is TGCAGTGCTAGAGATAGCAGATGGGGGGTCTATGGCTACACCTTC.

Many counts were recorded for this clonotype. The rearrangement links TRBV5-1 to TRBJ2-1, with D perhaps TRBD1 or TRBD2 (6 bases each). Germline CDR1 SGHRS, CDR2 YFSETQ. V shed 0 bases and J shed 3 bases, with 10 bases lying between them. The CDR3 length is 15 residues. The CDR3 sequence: CASSLERGRYNEQFF. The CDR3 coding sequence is TGCGCCAGCAGCTTGGAACGGGGGCGCTACAATGAGCAGTTCTTC.

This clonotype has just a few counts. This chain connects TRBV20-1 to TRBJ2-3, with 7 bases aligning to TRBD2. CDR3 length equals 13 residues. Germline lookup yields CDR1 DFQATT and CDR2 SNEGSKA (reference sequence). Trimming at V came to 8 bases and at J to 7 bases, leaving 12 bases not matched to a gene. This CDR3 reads CSLETSRVNTQYF. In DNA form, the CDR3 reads TGCAGTTTAGAGACTAGCCGAGTGAATACGCAGTATTTT.

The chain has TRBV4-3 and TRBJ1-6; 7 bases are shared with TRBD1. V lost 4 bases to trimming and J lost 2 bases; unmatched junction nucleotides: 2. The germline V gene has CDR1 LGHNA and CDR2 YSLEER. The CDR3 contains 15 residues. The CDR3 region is CASSLTGAYNSPLHF. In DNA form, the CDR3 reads TGCGCCAGCAGCCTAACAGGGGCCTATAATTCACCCCTCCACTTT.

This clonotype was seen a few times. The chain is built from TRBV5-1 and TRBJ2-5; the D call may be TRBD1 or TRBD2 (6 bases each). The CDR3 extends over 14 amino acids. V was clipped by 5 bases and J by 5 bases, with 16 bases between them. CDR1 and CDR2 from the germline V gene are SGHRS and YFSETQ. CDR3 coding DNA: TGCGCCAGCAGGGAGGGACACCGAGAGGAGACCCAGTACTTC. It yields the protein CASREGHREETQYF.

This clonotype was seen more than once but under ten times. The CDR3 protein is CASSIPGQPQHF. As DNA, the CDR3 is TGTGCCAGTAGTATCCCAGGACAGCCCCAGCATTTT. The rearrangement uses TRBV19 and TRBJ1-5, with D hard to call. The germline gives CDR1 LNHDA, CDR2 SQIVND (reference sequence). V lost 3 bases and J 7 bases, leaving 7 bases between the germline ends. This CDR3 spans 12 amino acids. The complete variable domain, with remaining parts taken from reference TRBV19 and TRBJ1-5, reads DGGITQSPKYLFRKEGQNVTLSCEQNLNHDAMYWYRQDPGQGLRLIYYSQIVNDFQKGDIAEGYSVSREKKESFPLTVTSAQKNPTAFYLCASSIPGQPQHFGDGTRLSIL.

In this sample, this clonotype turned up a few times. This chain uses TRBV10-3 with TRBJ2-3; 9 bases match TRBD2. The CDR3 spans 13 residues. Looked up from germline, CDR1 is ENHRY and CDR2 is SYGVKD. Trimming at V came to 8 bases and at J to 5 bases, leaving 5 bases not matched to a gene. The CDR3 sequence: CAIRAGGGDTQYF. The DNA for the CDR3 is TGTGCCATCCGAGCGGGAGGCGGAGATACGCAGTATTTT.

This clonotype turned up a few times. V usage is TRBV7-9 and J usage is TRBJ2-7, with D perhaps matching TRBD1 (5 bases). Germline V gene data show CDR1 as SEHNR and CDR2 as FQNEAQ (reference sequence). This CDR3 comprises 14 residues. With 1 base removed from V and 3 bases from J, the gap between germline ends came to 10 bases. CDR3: CASSLEGLFYEQYF. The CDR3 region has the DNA TGTGCCAGCAGCTTAGAGGGGCTCTTCTACGAGCAGTACTTC.

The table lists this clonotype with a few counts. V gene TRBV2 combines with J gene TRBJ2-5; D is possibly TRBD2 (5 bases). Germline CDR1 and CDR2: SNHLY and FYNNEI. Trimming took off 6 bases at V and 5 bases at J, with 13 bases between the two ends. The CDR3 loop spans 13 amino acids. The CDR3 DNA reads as TGTGCCAGCAGCGAGGGTCCGCTGGAGACCCAGTACTTC. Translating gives CASSEGPLETQYF.

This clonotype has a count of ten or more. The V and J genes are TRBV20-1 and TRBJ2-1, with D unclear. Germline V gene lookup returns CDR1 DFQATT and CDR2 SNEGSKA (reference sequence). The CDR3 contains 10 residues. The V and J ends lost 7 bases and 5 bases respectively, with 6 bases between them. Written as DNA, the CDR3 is TGCAGTGGCCGAGACAATGAGCAGTTCTTC. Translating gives CSGRDNEQFF.

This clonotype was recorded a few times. CDR3 bases: TGTGCCAGTAGTATAGACAGGACTAGCGGTGGCAGGCTGTTTTTT. This sequence encodes CASSIDRTSGGRLFF. The chain is built from TRBV19 and TRBJ2-2, with 10 positions matching TRBD2. Germline V gene lookup returns CDR1 LNHDA and CDR2 SQIVND (reference sequence). V was clipped by 0 bases and J by 13 bases; unmatched bases: 8. CDR3 length: 15 amino acids. The whole variable domain, remainder taken from reference TRBV19 and TRBJ2-2, is DGGITQSPKYLFRKEGQNVTLSCEQNLNHDAMYWYRQDPGQGLRLIYYSQIVNDFQKGDIAEGYSVSREKKESFPLTVTSAQKNPTAFYLCASSIDRTSGGRLFFGEGSRLTVL.

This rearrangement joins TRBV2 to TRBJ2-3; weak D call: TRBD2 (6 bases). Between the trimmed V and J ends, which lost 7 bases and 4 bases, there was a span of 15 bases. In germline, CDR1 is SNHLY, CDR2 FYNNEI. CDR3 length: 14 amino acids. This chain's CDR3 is CASNLGGWADTQYF. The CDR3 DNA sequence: TGTGCCAGCAACTTGGGGGGTTGGGCAGATACGCAGTATTTT.

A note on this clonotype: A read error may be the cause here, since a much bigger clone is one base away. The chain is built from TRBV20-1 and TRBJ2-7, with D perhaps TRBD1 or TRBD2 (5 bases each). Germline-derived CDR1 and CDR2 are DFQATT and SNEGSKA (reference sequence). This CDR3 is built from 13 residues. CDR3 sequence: CRARWGSSYEQYF. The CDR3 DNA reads TGCAGAGCTAGGTGGGGGAGCTCCTACGAGCAGTACTTC.

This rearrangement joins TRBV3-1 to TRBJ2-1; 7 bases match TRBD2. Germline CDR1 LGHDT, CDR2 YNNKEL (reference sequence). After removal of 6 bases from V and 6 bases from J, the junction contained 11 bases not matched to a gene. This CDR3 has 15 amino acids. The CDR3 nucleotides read TGTGCCAGCAGTCGGATCGCGGGACTATTCAATGAGCAGTTCTTC. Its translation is CASSRIAGLFNEQFF.

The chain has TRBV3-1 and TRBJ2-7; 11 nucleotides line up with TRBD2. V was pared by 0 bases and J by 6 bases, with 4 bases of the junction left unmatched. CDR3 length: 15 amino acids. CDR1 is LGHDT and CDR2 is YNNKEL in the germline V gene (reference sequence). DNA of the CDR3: TGTGCCAGCAGCCAAGATCTAGCGGGAGGAATCGAGCAGTACTTC. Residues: CASSQDLAGGIEQYF.

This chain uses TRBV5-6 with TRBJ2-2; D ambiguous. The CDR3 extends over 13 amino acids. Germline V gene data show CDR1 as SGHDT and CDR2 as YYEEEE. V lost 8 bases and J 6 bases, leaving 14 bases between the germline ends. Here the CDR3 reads CARSPPVPGELFF. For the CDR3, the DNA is TGTGCCAGGAGCCCCCCGGTCCCCGGGGAGCTGTTTTTT. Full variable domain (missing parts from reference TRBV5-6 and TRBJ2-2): DAGVTQSPTHLIKTRGQQVTLRCSPKSGHDTVSWYQQALGQGPQFIFQYYEEEERQRGNFPDRFSGHQFPNYSSELNVNALLLGDSALYLCARSPPVPGELFFGEGSRLTVL.

The CDR3 region has the DNA TGTGCCAGGACGGCAGGGAGCGACGAGCAGTACTTC. This codes for CARTAGSDEQYF. The V and J genes are TRBV28 and TRBJ2-7; D may match TRBD1 or TRBD2 (5 bases each). The germline gives CDR1 MDHEN, CDR2 SYDVKM. V lost 9 bases and J lost 5, with 14 bases in between. CDR3 length: 12 amino acids.

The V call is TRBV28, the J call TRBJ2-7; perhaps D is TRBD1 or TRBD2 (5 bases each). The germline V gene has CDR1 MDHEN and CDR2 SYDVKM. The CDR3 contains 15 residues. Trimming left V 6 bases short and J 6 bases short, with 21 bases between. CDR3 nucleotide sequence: TGTGCCAGCAGCGCCCCCGGGACGGTGGCCTCCGAGCAGTACTTC. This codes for CASSAPGTVASEQYF.

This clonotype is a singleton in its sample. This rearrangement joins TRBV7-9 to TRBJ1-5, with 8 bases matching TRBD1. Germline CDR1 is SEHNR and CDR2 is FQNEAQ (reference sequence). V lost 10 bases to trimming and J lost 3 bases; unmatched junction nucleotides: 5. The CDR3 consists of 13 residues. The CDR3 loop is CATGTGANQPQHF. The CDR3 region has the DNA TGTGCCACGGGGACAGGAGCCAATCAGCCCCAGCATTTT.

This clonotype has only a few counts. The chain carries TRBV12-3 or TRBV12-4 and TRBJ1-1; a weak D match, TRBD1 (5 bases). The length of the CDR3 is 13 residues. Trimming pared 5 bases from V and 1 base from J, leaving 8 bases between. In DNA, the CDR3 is TGTGCCAGCAGTAACAGGAGGAACACTGAAGCTTTCTTT. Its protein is CASSNRRNTEAFF.

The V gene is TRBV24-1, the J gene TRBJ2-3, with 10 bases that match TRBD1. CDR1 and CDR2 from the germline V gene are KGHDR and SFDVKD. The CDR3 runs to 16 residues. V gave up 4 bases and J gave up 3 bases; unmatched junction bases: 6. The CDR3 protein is CATSEAGTGETDTQYF. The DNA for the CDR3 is TGTGCCACCAGTGAGGCCGGGACAGGGGAGACAGATACGCAGTATTTT.

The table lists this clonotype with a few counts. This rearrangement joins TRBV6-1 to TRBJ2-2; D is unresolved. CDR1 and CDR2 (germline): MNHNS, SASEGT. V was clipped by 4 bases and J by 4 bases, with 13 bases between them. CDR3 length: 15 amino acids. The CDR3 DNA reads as TGTGCCAGCAGTGCAAGACTGTTCATCACCGGGGAGCTGTTTTTT. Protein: CASSARLFITGELFF.

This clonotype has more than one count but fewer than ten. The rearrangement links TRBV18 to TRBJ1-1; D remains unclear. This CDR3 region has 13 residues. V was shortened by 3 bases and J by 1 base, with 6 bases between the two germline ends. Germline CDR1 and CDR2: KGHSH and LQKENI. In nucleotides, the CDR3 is TGTGCCAGCTCACCCCGGGAGAACACTGAAGCTTTCTTT. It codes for CASSPRENTEAFF.

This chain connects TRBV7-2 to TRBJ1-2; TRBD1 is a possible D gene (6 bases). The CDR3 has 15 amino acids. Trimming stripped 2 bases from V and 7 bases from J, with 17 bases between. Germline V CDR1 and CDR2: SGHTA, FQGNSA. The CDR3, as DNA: TGTGCCAGCAGCTTATTGGCGGAGGGGGTATTTGGCTACACCTTC. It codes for CASSLLAEGVFGYTF.

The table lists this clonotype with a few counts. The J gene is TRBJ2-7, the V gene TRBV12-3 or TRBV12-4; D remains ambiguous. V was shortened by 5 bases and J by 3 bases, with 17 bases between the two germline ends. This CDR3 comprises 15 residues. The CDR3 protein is CASSPPTRANYEQYF. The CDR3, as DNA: TGTGCCAGCAGTCCCCCGACACGGGCCAACTACGAGCAGTACTTC.

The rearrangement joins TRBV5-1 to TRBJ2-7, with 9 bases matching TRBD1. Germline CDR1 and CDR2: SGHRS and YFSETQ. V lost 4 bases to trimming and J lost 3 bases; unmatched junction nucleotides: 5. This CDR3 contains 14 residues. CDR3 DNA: TGCGCCAGCAGCACAGGACAGGGGCTCTACGAGCAGTACTTC. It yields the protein CASSTGQGLYEQYF.

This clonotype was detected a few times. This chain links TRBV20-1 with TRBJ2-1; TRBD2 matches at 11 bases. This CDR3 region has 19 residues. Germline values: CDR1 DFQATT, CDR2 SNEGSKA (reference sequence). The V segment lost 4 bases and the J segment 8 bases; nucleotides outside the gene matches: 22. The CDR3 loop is CSAKTNPLAGGPTYHEQFF. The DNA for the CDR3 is TGCAGTGCTAAGACCAATCCTCTAGCGGGAGGCCCTACATACCATGAGCAGTTCTTC.